The 3 T cell receptor beta chains below all came from one sample that was sequenced in a study of T cell clonality in common variable immunodeficiency. TCRdb keeps only in-frame clones here, not all; method: immunoSEQ multiplex PCR. The sample lists 40,000 or so clones, none appearing once, the ten largest making up less than 3%. The specimen sequenced was peripheral blood mononuclear cells. These receptors were obtained from a person between 18 and 75 years old in good health.

This clone was detected ten times or more. The CDR3 end falls 3 residues outside the read, so it is completed with the germline J gene. The chain joins TRBV6-2 or TRBV6-3 to TRBJ2-1, with 8 bases matching TRBD2. The germline CDR1 and CDR2 sequences are MNHEY and SVGEGT. This CDR3 is built from 15 residues. V lost 0 bases to trimming and J lost 8 bases; unmatched junction nucleotides: 6. CDR3: CASSYSGLAAHEQFF. CDR3 DNA (partial): TGTGCCAGCAGTTACTCCGGACTAGCAGCCCATGAG.

This clone was counted many times. CDR3 amino acids: CASSLAPGSVYNEQFF. Incomplete CDR3 DNA: TGCGCCAGCAGCTTGGCCCCAGGTTCCGTCTACAATGAG. The chain links TRBV5-1 to TRBJ2-1; D remains ambiguous. The read is 3 residues too short to cover the CDR3 end, so that end is filled in from the germline J gene. Trimming pared 0 bases from V and 3 bases from J, leaving 13 bases between. The CDR3 length is 16 residues. Germline V gene sequence: CDR1 SGHRS, CDR2 YFSETQ. Filled out from reference TRBV5-1 and TRBJ2-1, the complete variable domain reads KAGVTQTPRYLIKTRGQQVTLSCSPISGHRSVSWYQQTPGQGLQFLFEYFSETQRNKGNFPGRFSGRQFSNSRSEMNVSTLELGDSALYLCASSLAPGSVYNEQFFGPGTRLTVL.

This clone appeared many times. The read gets to within 3 residues of the CDR3 end, and the germline J gene fills in the rest. The genes are TRBV7-9 and TRBJ1-5; the match to TRBD1 covers 9 bases. V was pared by 5 bases and J by 4 bases, with 3 bases of the junction left unmatched. Germline CDR1 reads SEHNR; CDR2 reads FQNEAQ (reference sequence). This CDR3 contains 14 residues. Incomplete CDR3 DNA: TGTGCCAGCAGCGCGACAGGGGGGAATCAGCCC. Its protein is CASSATGGNQP. The CDR3 in full is CASSATGGNQPQHF.